Listed here are 20 T cell receptor beta chains from one sample, sequenced in a study of T cell responses to AZD1222 COVID-19 vaccine. The table came from immunoSEQ multiplex PCR; TCRdb's copy has only in-frame clones and leaves some out. The top ten clones hold roughly 1.7% of a sample with around 130,000 clones, 70% to 90% of them seen once. The material was peripheral blood, obtained on day 0 of AZD1222 vaccination. These receptors came from an adult in good health.

The chain is built from TRBV12-3 or TRBV12-4 and TRBJ1-5; tentative D call: TRBD1 (5 bases). The CDR3 is 12 residues long. V shed 5 bases and J shed 9 bases, with 11 bases lying between them. The chain's CDR3 is CASSPGLGPQHF. In DNA form, the CDR3 reads TGTGCCAGCAGTCCGGGACTGGGGCCCCAGCATTTT.

The V call is TRBV30, the J call TRBJ2-1, with D possibly being TRBD1 (5 bases). V was cut by 3 bases and J by 3 bases, with 12 bases left in between. The CDR3 totals 14 residues. The germline CDR1 and CDR2 sequences are GTSNPN and SVGIG (reference sequence). CDR3 DNA: TGTGCCTGGAGGCAAGCAGGGTACTACAATGAGCAGTTCTTC. It yields the protein CAWRQAGYYNEQFF.

The genes are TRBV5-6 and TRBJ1-1; 7 bases match TRBD1. CDR3 length: 15 residues. The germline V gene encodes CDR1 SGHDT and CDR2 YYEEEE. After removal of 3 bases from V and 2 bases from J, the junction contained 7 bases not matched to a gene. CDR3 coding DNA: TGTGCCAGCAGCTCACAGGGGTCGCTAAACACTGAAGCTTTCTTT. The encoded protein is CASSSQGSLNTEAFF.

V usage is TRBV11-3 and J usage is TRBJ2-7; D gene unclear. This CDR3 has 12 residues. CDR1 SGHNT and CDR2 YENEEA come from the germline V gene. V dropped 5 bases and J dropped 2 bases, with 7 bases sitting between them. The CDR3 reads CASSVRAYEQYF. CDR3 DNA: TGTGCCAGCAGCGTCCGCGCCTACGAGCAGTACTTC.

CDR3 nucleotide sequence: TGTGCCAGCAGCTTAGGGGGGGCGGCAGGATTGAACTCCTACGAGCAGTACTTC. It specifies CASSLGGAAGLNSYEQYF. This chain connects TRBV11-2 to TRBJ2-7, with D tentatively TRBD1 or TRBD2 (6 bases each). Trimming removed 1 base at V and 0 bases at J, with 19 bases between. Germline V gene sequence: CDR1 SGHAT, CDR2 FQNNGV. The CDR3 contains 18 residues.

This chain links TRBV7-6 with TRBJ2-2, with TRBD2 matching over 7 bases. Germline loops: CDR1 SGHVS, CDR2 FNYEAQ. This CDR3 has 15 residues. After removal of 7 bases from V and 5 bases from J, the junction contained 10 bases not matched to a gene. Here the CDR3 DNA reads TGTGCCAGCACCGGACTAGAGCACCAGACCGGGGAGCTGTTTTTT. Translating gives CASTGLEHQTGELFF.

The rearrangement joins TRBV6-5 to TRBJ1-6; TRBD1 agrees at 10 bases. Trimming removed 1 base from V and 9 bases from J; junction bases left unmatched: 3. This CDR3 spans 15 amino acids. Germline lookup yields CDR1 MNHEY and CDR2 SVGAGI. The DNA of the CDR3 is TGTGCCAGCAGTTACTTTGGGACAGGGGTTTCACCCCTCCACTTT. This gives the protein CASSYFGTGVSPLHF.

The rearrangement joins TRBV6-6 to TRBJ1-3, with D unresolved. Germline V lookup: CDR1 MNHNY, CDR2 SVGAGI (reference sequence). The CDR3 runs to 14 residues. The germline V and J ends were trimmed by 4 bases and 0 bases, with 7 bases remaining between them. DNA of the CDR3: TGTGCCAGCAGTTGGGGTACCTCTGGAAACACCATATATTTT. Amino acid sequence: CASSWGTSGNTIYF.

This chain links TRBV4-3 with TRBJ1-2; weak D call: TRBD1 (5 bases). V gave up 0 bases and J gave up 2 bases, with 10 bases separating them. Germline V CDR1 and CDR2: LGHNA, YSLEER. This CDR3 contains 15 residues. The CDR3 region is CASSQDGKGNYGYTF. Written as DNA, the CDR3 is TGCGCCAGCAGCCAAGATGGGAAGGGGAACTATGGCTACACCTTC.

The rearrangement uses TRBV24-1 and TRBJ1-2, with 11 bases aligning to TRBD1. Germline CDR1 and CDR2: KGHDR and SFDVKD. The V segment lost 3 bases and the J segment 2 bases; nucleotides outside the gene matches: 4. The CDR3 is 16 amino acids. The CDR3 region is CATSDPGQGANYGYTF. In nucleotides, the CDR3 is TGTGCCACCAGTGATCCAGGACAGGGGGCGAACTATGGCTACACCTTC.

This clone was recorded a few times. This rearrangement joins TRBV3-1 (or the pseudogene TRBV3-2) to TRBJ1-5; D remains unclear. The length of the CDR3 is 14 residues. The germline V gene has CDR1 LGHDT and CDR2 YNNKEL (reference sequence). Trimming left V 4 bases short and J 4 bases short, with 11 bases between. CDR3 protein: CASSPSTGNQPQHF. For the CDR3, the DNA is TGTGCCAGCAGCCCCTCTACGGGGAATCAGCCCCAGCATTTT.

The chain uses TRBV7-9 and TRBJ2-3; D not certain. V lost 0 bases and J 6 bases, leaving 4 bases between the germline ends. The CDR3 consists of 12 residues. The V gene's germline CDR1 is SEHNR and CDR2 FQNEAQ (reference sequence). The CDR3 loop reads CASSLADDTQYF. The CDR3 DNA reads as TGTGCCAGCAGCTTAGCCGACGATACGCAGTATTTT. The entire variable domain, with the rest obtained from reference TRBV7-9 and TRBJ2-3, is as follows: DTGVSQNPRHKITKRGQNVTFRCDPISEHNRLYWYRQTLGQGPEFLTYFQNEAQLEKSRLLSDRFSAERPKGSFSTLEIQRTEQGDSAMYLCASSLADDTQYFGPGTRLTVL.

The J gene is TRBJ1-2, the V gene TRBV11-2, with a weak D call TRBD1 (5 bases). Per germline, CDR1 SGHAT and CDR2 FQNNGV. The CDR3 is 14 residues long. V was trimmed by 1 base and J by 4 bases, leaving 10 bases between them. This CDR3 reads CASSLVDRGYGYTF. CDR3 coding DNA: TGTGCCAGCAGCTTAGTTGACAGAGGCTATGGCTACACCTTC.

The CDR3 DNA follows: TGTGCCAGCAGCTTACGGACTAGCGGGAGGGGCAATGAGCAGTTCTTC. Translation: CASSLRTSGRGNEQFF. The V call is TRBV7-9, the J call TRBJ2-1, with 15 bases matching TRBD2. Germline lookup yields CDR1 SEHNR and CDR2 FQNEAQ (reference sequence). The CDR3 is 16 residues long. With V trimmed by 2 bases and J by 6 bases, 2 bases remained unmatched. Supplemented by reference TRBV7-9 and TRBJ2-1, the full variable domain reads DTGVSQNPRHKITKRGQNVTFRCDPISEHNRLYWYRQTLGQGPEFLTYFQNEAQLEKSRLLSDRFSAERPKGSFSTLEIQRTEQGDSAMYLCASSLRTSGRGNEQFFGPGTRLTVL.

This chain joins TRBV4-1 and TRBJ1-1; tentatively, D is TRBD1 (5 bases). The V and J ends lost 3 bases and 5 bases respectively, with 25 bases between them. Germline V gene sequence: CDR1 MGHRA, CDR2 YSYEKL. The CDR3 is made up of 18 amino acids. The CDR3: CASSHALGKGKRGTEAFF. Here the CDR3 DNA reads TGCGCCAGCAGCCACGCCCTAGGGAAAGGTAAGAGGGGAACTGAAGCTTTCTTT.

The gene calls are TRBV4-2 and TRBJ1-4, with D unclear. Per germline, CDR1 LGHNA and CDR2 YNFKEQ. The V and J ends lost 0 bases and 0 bases respectively, with 8 bases between them. The CDR3 covers 16 residues. The CDR3 region is CASSQEGHATNEKLFF. The CDR3 DNA sequence: TGTGCCAGCAGCCAAGAAGGTCACGCAACTAATGAAAAACTGTTTTTT.

The DNA of the CDR3 is TGTGCCATCAGTGGGACAGGGGGCACAGATACGCAGTATTTT. It encodes CAISGTGGTDTQYF. This rearrangement joins TRBV10-3 to TRBJ2-3; 9 bases agree with TRBD1. Germline V CDR1 and CDR2: ENHRY, SYGVKD. This CDR3 is built from 14 residues. V lost 4 bases, J lost 1 base, and 0 bases stayed unmatched.

The chain couples TRBV10-1 to TRBJ2-7, with 12 bases that match TRBD1. The V gene's germline CDR1 is WNHNN and CDR2 SYGVQD (reference sequence). Germline trimming cut 6 bases from V and 7 bases from J; bases unmatched to any gene: 19. The length of the CDR3 is 18 residues. CDR3 in DNA: TGCGCCAGCAGAATAGACTTGAGGGACAGGGGGCTTTTTAATGAGCAGTACTTC. This translates into CASRIDLRDRGLFNEQYF.

This chain joins TRBV5-1 and TRBJ2-3; 8 nucleotides agree with TRBD1. CDR1 and CDR2 from the germline V gene are SGHRS and YFSETQ. The J segment lost 4 bases and the V segment lost 10 bases, leaving 5 bases of the junction unmatched. The CDR3 totals 12 residues. CDR3 loop: CAPAGGPDTQYF. DNA of the CDR3: TGCGCCCCAGCAGGGGGCCCAGATACGCAGTATTTT.

The chain uses TRBV7-3 and TRBJ2-7; D ambiguous. The CDR3 has 11 amino acids. Trimming stripped 8 bases from V and 4 bases from J, with 9 bases between. Germline CDR1 SGHTA, CDR2 FQGTGA. The CDR3 is CASEEPYEQYF. As DNA, the CDR3 is TGTGCCAGCGAGGAACCATACGAGCAGTACTTC.